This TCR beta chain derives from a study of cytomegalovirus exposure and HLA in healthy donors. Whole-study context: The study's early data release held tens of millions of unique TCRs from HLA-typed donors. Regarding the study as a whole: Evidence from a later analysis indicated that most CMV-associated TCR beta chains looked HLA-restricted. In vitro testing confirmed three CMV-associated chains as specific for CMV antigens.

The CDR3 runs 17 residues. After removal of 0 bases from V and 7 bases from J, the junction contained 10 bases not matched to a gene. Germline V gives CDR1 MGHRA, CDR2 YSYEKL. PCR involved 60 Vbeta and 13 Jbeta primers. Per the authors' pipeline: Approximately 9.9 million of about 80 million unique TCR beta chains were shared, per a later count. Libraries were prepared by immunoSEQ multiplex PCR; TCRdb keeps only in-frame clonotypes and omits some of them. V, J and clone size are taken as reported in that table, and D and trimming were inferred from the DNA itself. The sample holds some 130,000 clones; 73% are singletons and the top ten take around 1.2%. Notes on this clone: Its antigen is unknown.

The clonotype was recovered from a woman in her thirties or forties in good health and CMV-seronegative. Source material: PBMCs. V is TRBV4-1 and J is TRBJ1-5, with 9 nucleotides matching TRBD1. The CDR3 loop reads CASSQDPSGQGIQPQHF. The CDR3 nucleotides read TGCGCCAGCAGCCAAGATCCATCGGGACAGGGTATCCAGCCCCAGCATTTT.